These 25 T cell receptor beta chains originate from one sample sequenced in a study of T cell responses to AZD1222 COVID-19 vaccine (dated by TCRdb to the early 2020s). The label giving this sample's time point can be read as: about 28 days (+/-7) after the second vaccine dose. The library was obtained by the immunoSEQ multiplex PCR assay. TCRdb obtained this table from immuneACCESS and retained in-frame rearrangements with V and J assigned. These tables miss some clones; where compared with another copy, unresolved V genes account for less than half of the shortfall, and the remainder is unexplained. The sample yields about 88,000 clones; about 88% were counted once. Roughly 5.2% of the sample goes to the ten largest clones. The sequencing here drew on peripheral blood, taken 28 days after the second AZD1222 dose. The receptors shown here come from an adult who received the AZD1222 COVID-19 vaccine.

The CDR3 is CASEKTGNSYEQYF. As DNA, the CDR3 is TGCGCCAGCGAGAAGACGGGTAATTCCTACGAGCAGTACTTC. The chain joins TRBV5-1 to TRBJ2-7, with unresolved D. V gave up 7 bases and J gave up 1 base, with 15 bases separating them. The CDR3 is 14 residues long. CDR1 is SGHRS and CDR2 is YFSETQ in the germline V gene.

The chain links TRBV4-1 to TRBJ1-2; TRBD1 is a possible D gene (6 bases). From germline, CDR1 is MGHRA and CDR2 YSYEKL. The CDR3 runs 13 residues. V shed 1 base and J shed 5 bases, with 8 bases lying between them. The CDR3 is CASSQAGDYGYTF. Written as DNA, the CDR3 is TGCGCCAGCAGCCAAGCAGGGGATTATGGCTACACCTTC.

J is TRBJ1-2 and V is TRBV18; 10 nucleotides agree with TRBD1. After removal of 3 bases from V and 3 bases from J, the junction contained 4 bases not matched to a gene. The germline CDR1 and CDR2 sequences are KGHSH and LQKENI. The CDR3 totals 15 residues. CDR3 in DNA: TGTGCCAGCTCACCGATAGGGACAGGGGACTATGGCTACACCTTC. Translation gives CASSPIGTGDYGYTF.

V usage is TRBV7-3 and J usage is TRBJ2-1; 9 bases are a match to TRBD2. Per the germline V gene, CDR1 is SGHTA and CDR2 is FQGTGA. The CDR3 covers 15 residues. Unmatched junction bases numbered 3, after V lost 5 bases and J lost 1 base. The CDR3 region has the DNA TGTGCCAGCAGCAATAGCGGGGGATCCTACAATGAGCAGTTCTTC. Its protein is CASSNSGGSYNEQFF.

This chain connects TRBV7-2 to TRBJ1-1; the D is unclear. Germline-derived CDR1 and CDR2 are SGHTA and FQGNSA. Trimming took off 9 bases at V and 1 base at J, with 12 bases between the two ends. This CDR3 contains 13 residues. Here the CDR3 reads CASAPGWNTEAFF. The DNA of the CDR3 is TGTGCCAGTGCCCCGGGGTGGAACACTGAAGCTTTCTTT.

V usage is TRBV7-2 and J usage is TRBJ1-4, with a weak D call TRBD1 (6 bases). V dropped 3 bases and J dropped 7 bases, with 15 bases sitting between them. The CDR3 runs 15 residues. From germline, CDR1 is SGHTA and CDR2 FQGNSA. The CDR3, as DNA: TGTGCCAGCAGCTTCACGGAAAACAGGGTTGAAAAACTGTTTTTT. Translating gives CASSFTENRVEKLFF.

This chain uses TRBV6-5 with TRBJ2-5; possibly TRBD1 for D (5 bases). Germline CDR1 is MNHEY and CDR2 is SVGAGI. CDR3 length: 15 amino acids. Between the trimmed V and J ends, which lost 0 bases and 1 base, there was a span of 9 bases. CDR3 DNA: TGTGCCAGCAGTTACTCGACAGCCACCCAAGAGACCCAGTACTTC. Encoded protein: CASSYSTATQETQYF.

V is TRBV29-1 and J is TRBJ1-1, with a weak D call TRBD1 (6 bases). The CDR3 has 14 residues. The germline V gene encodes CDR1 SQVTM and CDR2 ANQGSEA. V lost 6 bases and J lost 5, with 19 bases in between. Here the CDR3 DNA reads TGCAGCGTAACTAGGAACAGGGACGGGACTGAAGCTTTCTTT. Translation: CSVTRNRDGTEAFF.

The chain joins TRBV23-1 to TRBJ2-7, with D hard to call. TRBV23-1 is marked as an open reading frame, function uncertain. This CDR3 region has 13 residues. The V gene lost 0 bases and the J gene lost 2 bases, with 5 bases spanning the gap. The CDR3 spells CASSQSAPYEQYF. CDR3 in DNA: TGCGCCAGCAGTCAATCAGCGCCCTACGAGCAGTACTTC.

CDR3: CASSLGTGTNTGELFF. As DNA, the CDR3 is TGCGCCAGCAGCTTGGGGACAGGGACGAACACCGGGGAGCTGTTTTTT. The gene calls are TRBV5-1 and TRBJ2-2, with 8 bases identical to TRBD1. From germline, CDR1 is SGHRS and CDR2 YFSETQ. V gave up 0 bases and J gave up 0 bases; unmatched junction bases: 1. The CDR3 totals 16 residues. Variable domain in full (rest from reference TRBV5-1 and TRBJ2-2): KAGVTQTPRYLIKTRGQQVTLSCSPISGHRSVSWYQQTPGQGLQFLFEYFSETQRNKGNFPGRFSGRQFSNSRSEMNVSTLELGDSALYLCASSLGTGTNTGELFFGEGSRLTVL.

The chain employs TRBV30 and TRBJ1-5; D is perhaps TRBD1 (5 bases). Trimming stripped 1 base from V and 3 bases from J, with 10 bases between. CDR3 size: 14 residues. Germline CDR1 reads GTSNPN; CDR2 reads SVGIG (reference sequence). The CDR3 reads CAWSAGHPNQPQHF. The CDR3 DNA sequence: TGTGCCTGGAGTGCCGGACACCCCAATCAGCCCCAGCATTTT.

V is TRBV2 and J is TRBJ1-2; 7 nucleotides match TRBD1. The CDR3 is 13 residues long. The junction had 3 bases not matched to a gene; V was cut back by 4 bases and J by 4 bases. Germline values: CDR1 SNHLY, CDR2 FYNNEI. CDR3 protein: CASSGDSRYGYTF. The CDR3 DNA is TGTGCCAGCAGTGGGGACAGCCGCTATGGCTACACCTTC. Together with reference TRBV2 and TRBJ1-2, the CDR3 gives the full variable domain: EPEVTQTPSHQVTQMGQEVILRCVPISNHLYFYWYRQILGQKVEFLVSFYNNEISEKSEIFDDQFSVERPDGSNFTLKIRSTKLEDSAMYFCASSGDSRYGYTFGSGTRLTVV.

The CDR3: CASSSGWREKLFF. The CDR3 nucleotides read TGTGCCAGCAGCTCAGGGTGGCGAGAAAAACTGTTTTTT. The chain recombines TRBV7-2 with TRBJ1-4, with D tentatively TRBD1 (5 bases). With 4 bases removed from V and 8 bases from J, the gap between germline ends came to 11 bases. Germline CDR1 is SGHTA and CDR2 is FQGNSA. This CDR3 has 13 residues.

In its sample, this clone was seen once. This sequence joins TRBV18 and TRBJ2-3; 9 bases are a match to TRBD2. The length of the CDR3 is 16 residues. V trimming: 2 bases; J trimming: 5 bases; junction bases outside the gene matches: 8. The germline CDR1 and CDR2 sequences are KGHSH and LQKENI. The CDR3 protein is CASSPFERGARDTQYF. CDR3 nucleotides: TGTGCCAGCTCACCATTTGAGCGGGGGGCCCGAGATACGCAGTATTTT.

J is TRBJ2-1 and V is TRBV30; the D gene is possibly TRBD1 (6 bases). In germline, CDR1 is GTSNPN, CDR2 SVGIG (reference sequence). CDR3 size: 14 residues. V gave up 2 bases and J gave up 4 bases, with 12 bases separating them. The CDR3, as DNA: TGTGCCTGGAGTACCGGGACACTTTACAATGAGCAGTTCTTC. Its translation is CAWSTGTLYNEQFF.

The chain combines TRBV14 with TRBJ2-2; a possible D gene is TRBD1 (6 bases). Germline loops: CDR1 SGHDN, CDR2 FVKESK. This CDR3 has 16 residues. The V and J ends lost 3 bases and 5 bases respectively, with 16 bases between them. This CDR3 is CASSQGRDTRTGELFF. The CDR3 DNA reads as TGTGCCAGCAGCCAGGGCCGGGACACCCGGACCGGGGAGCTGTTTTTT. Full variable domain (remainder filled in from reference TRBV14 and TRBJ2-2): EAGVTQFPSHSVIEKGQTVTLRCDPISGHDNLYWYRRVMGKEIKFLLHFVKESKQDESGMPNNRFLAERTGGTYSTLKVQPAELEDSGVYFCASSQGRDTRTGELFFGEGSRLTVL.

Here the CDR3 DNA reads TGTGCCAGCAGCCCCCAACAGGGAGTTAGGAATGAGCAGTTCTTC. Translated, it gives CASSPQQGVRNEQFF. The chain joins TRBV11-2 to TRBJ2-1, with TRBD1 as a possible D gene (6 bases). V was pared by 5 bases and J by 7 bases, with 18 bases between. The CDR3 runs 15 residues. Looked up from germline, CDR1 is SGHAT and CDR2 is FQNNGV.

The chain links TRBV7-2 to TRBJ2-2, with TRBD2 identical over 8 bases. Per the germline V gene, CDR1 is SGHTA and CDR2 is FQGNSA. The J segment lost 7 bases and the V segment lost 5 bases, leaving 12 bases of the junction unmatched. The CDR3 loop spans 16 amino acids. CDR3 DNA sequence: TGTGCCAGCAGCCCATCGGGCCGGGAGGGACGCGGGGAGCTGTTTTTT. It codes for CASSPSGREGRGELFF.

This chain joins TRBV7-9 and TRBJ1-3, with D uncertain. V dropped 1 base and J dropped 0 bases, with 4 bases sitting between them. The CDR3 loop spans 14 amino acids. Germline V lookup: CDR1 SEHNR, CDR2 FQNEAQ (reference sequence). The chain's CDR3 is CASSLGNSGNTIYF. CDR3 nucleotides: TGTGCCAGCAGCTTAGGCAACTCTGGAAACACCATATATTTT.

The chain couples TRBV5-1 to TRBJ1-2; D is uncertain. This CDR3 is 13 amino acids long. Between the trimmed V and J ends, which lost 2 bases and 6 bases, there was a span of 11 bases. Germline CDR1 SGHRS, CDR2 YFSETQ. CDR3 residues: CASSFEGVDGYTF. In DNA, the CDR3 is TGCGCCAGCAGCTTTGAGGGCGTTGATGGCTACACCTTC.

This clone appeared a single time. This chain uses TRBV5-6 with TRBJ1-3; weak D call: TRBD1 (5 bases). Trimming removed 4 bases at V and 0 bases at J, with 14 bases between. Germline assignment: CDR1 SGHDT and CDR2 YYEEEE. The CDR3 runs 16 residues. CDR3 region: CASSPMGDFSGNTIYF. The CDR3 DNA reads TGTGCCAGCAGCCCCATGGGGGATTTCTCTGGAAACACCATATATTTT.

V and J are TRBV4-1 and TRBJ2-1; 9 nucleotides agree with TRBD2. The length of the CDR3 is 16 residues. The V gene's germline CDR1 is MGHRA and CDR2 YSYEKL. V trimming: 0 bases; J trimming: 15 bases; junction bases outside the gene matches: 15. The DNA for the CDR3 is TGCGCCAGCAGCCAAGATCCTAGCGGGGTCTTTTATAGTCTGTTCTTC. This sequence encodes CASSQDPSGVFYSLFF.

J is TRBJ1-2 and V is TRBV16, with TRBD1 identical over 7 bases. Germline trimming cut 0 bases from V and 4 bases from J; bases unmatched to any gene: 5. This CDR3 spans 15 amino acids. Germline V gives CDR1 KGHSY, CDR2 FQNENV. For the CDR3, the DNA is TGTGCCAGCAGCCAATCGAGGGGGCGCGGCTATGGCTACACCTTC. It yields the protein CASSQSRGRGYGYTF.

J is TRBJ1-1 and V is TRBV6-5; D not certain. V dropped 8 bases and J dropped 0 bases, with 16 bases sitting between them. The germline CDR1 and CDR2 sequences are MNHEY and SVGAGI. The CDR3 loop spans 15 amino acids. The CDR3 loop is CASPRDGALNTEAFF. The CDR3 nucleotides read TGTGCCAGCCCCCGGGATGGAGCTTTGAACACTGAAGCTTTCTTT.

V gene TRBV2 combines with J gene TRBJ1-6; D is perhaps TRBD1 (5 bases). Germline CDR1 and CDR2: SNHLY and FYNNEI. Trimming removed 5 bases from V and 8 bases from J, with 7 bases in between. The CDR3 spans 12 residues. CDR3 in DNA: TGTGCCAGCAGTCTCAGGGATTCACCCCTCCACTTT. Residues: CASSLRDSPLHF.